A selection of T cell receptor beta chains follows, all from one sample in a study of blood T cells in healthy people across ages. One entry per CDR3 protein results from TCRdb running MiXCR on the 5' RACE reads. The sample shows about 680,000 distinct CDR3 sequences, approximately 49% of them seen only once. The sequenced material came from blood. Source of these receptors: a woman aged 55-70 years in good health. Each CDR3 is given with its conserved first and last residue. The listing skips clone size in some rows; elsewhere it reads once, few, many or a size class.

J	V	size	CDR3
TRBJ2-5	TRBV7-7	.	CASSPPPTSGGETQYF
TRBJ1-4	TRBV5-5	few	CASSFPKGGRLFF
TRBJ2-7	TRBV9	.	CASSVSGTSYEQYF
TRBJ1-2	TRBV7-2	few	CASSLAQGAHGYTF
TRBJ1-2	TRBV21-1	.	CASSKVREGQDYGYTF
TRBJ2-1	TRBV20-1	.	CSETRLAEQFF
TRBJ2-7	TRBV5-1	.	CATGSGTVSSYEQYF
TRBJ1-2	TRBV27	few	CASSPYGYGYTF
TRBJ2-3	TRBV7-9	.	CASSPRTSGRDTDTQYF
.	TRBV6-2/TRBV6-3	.	CASSYRLAGGPNEQYF
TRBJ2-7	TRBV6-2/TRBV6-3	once	CASTRDRGYEQYF
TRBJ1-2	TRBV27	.	CASSLLGGPFGYGYTF
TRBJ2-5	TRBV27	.	CASSSTGLETQYF
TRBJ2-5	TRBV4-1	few	CASSQGGLQETQYF
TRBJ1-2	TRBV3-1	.	CASSQDDLRFRYGYTF
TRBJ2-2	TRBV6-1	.	CASRTGNTGELFF
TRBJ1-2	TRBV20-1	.	CSARNRVGPLRSDYTF
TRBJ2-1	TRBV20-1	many	CSASSGSSYNEQFF
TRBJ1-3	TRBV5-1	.	CASSWTSGNTIYF
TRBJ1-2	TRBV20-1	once	CSARRRGRYGYTF
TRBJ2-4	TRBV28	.	CASSEQGSLAKNIQYF
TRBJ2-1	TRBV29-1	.	CSVRTGSYEQFF
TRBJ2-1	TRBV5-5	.	CASRRDLGDEQFF
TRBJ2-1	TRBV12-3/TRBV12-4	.	CASSYGTGINEQFF
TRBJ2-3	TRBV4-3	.	CASSQDSGGANTDTQYF
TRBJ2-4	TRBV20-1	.	CSAPPGGAFGQYF
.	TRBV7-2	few	CASSPYFYEQYF
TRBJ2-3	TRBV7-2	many	CASSLAGGPEDTQYF
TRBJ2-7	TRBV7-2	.	CASSRQGDLVQYF
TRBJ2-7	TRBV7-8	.	CASSLARFGVAGVREQYF
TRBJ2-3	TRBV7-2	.	CASRAASGRVDTQYF
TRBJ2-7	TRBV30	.	CAWKTGNYEQYF
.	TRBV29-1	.	CSVDSGSYNEQYF
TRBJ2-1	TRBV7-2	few	CASSSDRGLKQFF
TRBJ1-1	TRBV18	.	CAGSPPGSRNTEAFF